Described below is a single T cell receptor (beta chain) sequence and its context. Reverse transcription used about 0.5 to 1 ug RNA and random hexamers. TCRdb processed the immunoSEQ multiplex PCR reads anew with MiXCR; each CDR3 protein has one entry. The table includes approximately 190,000 distinct CDR3 sequences, nearly 97% detected once. These data come from a study of CD8 T cells in Susac syndrome. Between the trimmed V and J ends, which lost 0 bases and 7 bases, there was a span of 19 bases. Germline CDR1 is KGHSH and CDR2 is LQKENI. The CDR3 loop spans 16 amino acids. The V and J genes are TRBV18 and TRBJ2-7; D possibly corresponds to TRBD2 (6 bases). Material for sequencing was CD4+ T cells from PBMCs. This receptor was obtained from a human donor with Susac syndrome. This chain's CDR3 is CASSPPPAGGFREQYF. CDR3 DNA: TGTGCCAGCTCACCACCTCCTGCTGGGGGGTTCAGGGAGCAGTACTTC. The variable domain in full, completed from reference TRBV18 and TRBJ2-7, reads NAGVMQNPRHLVRRRGQEARLRCSPMKGHSHVYWYRQLPEEGLKFMVYLQKENIIDESGMPKERFSAEFPKEGPSILRIQQVVRGDSAAYFCASSPPPAGGFREQYFGPGTRLTVT.